The text below deals with one TCR beta chain. Its antigen remains unidentified. These data belong to a study of T cell responses to AZD1222 COVID-19 vaccine. The study, taken as a whole, reports: Clonal diversity was possibly underestimated, and white British individuals and females predominated among donors. Per reports, nearly half of all spike-specific TCRs target regions that are unmutated in variants. Sampling that yielded the repertoires occurred only after the peak T cell response. Spike-specific TCRs gained breadth and depth after people received two AZD1222 doses.

This table comes from immunoSEQ multiplex PCR, and its TCRdb copy is limited to in-frame clones, with some not included. The data show 180,000 or so clones, with over 85% seen just once and roughly 2.5% held by the top ten. This specimen consisted of peripheral blood, obtained on day 0 of AZD1222 vaccination. The TCR comes from an adult in good health.

CDR3 protein: CASSLSPDGYQPQHF. The CDR3 DNA reads as TGTGCCAGCAGCTTGTCCCCGGACGGTTATCAGCCCCAGCATTTT. V is TRBV5-4 and J is TRBJ1-5; no clear D. Germline lookup yields CDR1 SGHNT and CDR2 YYREEE (reference sequence). The V and J ends lost 1 base and 5 bases respectively, with 13 bases between them. CDR3 length equals 15 residues.